This T cell receptor beta chain was captured in a study of T cell responses to AZD1222 COVID-19 vaccine (dated by TCRdb to about 2021). Concerning the study at large: AZD1222 recipients whose second dose came at about 4 weeks and those whose second dose came at about 12 weeks were combined into one group, since spike-specific TCR depth and breadth did not differ between the two schedules. TCR sequencing covered 230 to 250 trial participants: approximately 200 given two doses of AZD1222 and approximately 26 given two doses of MenACWY control vaccine. Trial participants were enrolled by age into 18-55, 56-69 and 70-plus year subgroups, with around 150, 28 and 57 TCR-sequenced participants respectively. Results the study describes overall, beyond this receptor: In the small 56-69-year group, the increase in depth fell short of significance, most likely because of low power. Conclusions about previously exposed vaccinees are limited because only five to seven AZD1222 recipients were SARS-CoV-2 seropositive at baseline. Most participants were white British and females outnumbered males, and the authors suggested that clonal diversity may have been underestimated. After two AZD1222 doses, both the breadth and the depth of spike-specific TCRs were significantly higher than at day 0 and than in MenACWY recipients. No day 14 peak-response samples were available, so repertoires were characterized only after the peak T cell response. Vaccine-associated CD4 TCRs spanned the whole spike protein, with dominant responses in regions 160-218 and 743-854. Nearly half of unique spike-specific TCRs reportedly recognized epitopes outside regions mutated in the B.1.351 and B.1.1.7 variants.

This clone has only a few counts. Its antigen specificity is not known. No qualities accompany the bases; no much larger clone lies one base away. The CDR1 and CDR2 encoded by the germline V gene are MNHNS and SASEGT. The cysteine opens and the phenylalanine closes a CDR3 of 17 amino acids. Kept here is only the CDR3 DNA, which spans 51 bases and is read in frame from base 1. V has 1 base trimmed and J has 1 base trimmed; junction bases matching no gene number 8. The CDR3 regions of human TCRbeta chains were subjected to immunosequencing. Under the source paper's analysis protocol: Repertoire TCRs were checked for matches against a reference library of SARS-CoV-2-specific TCRs that had been generated using the MIRA antigen-specificity platform. Breadth meant the fraction of unique TCRs that were SARS-CoV-2-associated, whereas depth meant the fraction of total T cells that were SARS-CoV-2-associated. Using the MIRA data, each spike-specific TCR was mapped to the spike region that the TCR reacts to and placed in a CD4 or CD8 class. Log10-transformed breadth and depth values were compared by one-way ANOVA with Sidak's multiple comparisons tests. TCRdb mirrors the immuneACCESS table, restricted to in-frame sequences. Some clones are absent from its copies; in checked studies, under half trace to an unresolved V gene, and the reason for the others is unknown. Clone size and the V and J calls come from that table; the DNA yielded D and trimming. Here the sample has under 150,000 clones; 92% occur a single time. About 5.5% of the sample lies in the top ten.

According to the study, the label for this sample's time point signals: baseline before first vaccination. Vaccinee samples came from UK trials COV001 and COV002, including a single-blind randomized controlled phase 2/3 trial of AZD1222 (ChAdOx1 nCoV-19) in healthy adults. For TCRbeta chain sequencing, PBMC samples from trial participants were taken at day 0 and at day 28 after the second dose. The source was peripheral blood, collected on day 0 of AZD1222 vaccination. This receptor was obtained from an adult in good health. This chain joins TRBV6-1 to TRBJ2-3, with 7 bases aligning to TRBD2. The DNA sequence is TGTGCCAGCAGTGAAGAAGCGCGACTAGCTGGCACAGATACGCAGTATTTT. The encoded protein is CASSEEARLAGTDTQYF.